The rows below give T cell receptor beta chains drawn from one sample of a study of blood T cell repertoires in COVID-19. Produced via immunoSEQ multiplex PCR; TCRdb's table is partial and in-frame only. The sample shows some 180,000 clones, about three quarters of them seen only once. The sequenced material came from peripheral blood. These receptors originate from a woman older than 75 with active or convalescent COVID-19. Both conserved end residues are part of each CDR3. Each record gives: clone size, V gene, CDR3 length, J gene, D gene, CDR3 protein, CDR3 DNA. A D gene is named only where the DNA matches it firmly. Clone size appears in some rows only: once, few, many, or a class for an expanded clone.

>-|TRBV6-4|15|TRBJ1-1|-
CASSVDSLMNTEAFF
TGTGCCAGCAGTGTCGACAGTTTAATGAACACTGAAGCTTTCTTT
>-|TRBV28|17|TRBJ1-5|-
CASSFNTGGVSYQPQHF
TGTGCCAGCAGTTTTAATACGGGAGGGGTGTCGTATCAGCCCCAGCATTTT
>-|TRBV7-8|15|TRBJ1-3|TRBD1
CASSSDRAVGNTIYF
TGTGCCAGCAGCTCGGACAGGGCGGTTGGAAACACCATATATTTT
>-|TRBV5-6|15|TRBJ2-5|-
CASSLFVGGQETQYF
TGTGCCAGCAGCCTTTTCGTGGGGGGCCAAGAGACCCAGTACTTC
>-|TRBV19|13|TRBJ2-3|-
CASSIVQADTQYF
TGTGCCAGTAGTATCGTTCAGGCAGATACGCAGTATTTT
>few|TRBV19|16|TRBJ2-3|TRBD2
CASSISPSGGADTQYF
TGTGCCAGTAGTATTTCGCCTAGCGGGGGCGCAGATACGCAGTATTTT
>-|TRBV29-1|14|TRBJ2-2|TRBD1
CSVGQGSNTGELFF
TGCAGCGTTGGACAGGGGTCCAACACCGGGGAGCTGTTTTTT
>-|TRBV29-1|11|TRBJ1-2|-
CSVGGGGGYTF
TGCAGCGTTGGAGGGGGGGGCGGCTACACCTTC
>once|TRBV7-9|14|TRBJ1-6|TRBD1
CASIGTGTHSPLHF
TGTGCCAGCATCGGGACAGGGACACATTCACCCCTCCACTTT
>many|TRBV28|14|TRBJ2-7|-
CASNRDSYSYEQYF
TGTGCCAGCAACCGAGACAGTTACTCCTACGAGCAGTACTTC
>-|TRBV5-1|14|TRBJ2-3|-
CASSLDSPTDTQYF
TGCGCCAGCAGCTTGGATAGCCCCACAGATACGCAGTATTTT
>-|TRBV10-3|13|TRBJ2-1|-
CAINGGSYNEQFF
TGTGCCATCAACGGGGGCTCCTACAATGAGCAGTTCTTC
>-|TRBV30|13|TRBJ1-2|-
CAWSGWAGASYTF
TGTGCCTGGAGTGGCTGGGCAGGGGCCAGCTACACCTTC
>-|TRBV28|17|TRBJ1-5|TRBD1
CASREVRRDRGYQPQHF
TGTGCCAGCAGAGAAGTCCGGCGGGACAGGGGGTATCAGCCCCAGCATTTT
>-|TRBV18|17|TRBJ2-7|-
CASSPSQGRGSSYEQYF
TGTGCCAGCTCACCGAGTCAGGGGAGGGGGAGCTCCTACGAGCAGTACTTC
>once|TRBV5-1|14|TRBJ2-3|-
CASSLAGRGDTQYF
TGCGCCAGCAGCTTGGCTGGCCGAGGAGATACGCAGTATTTT
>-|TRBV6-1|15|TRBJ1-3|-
CASSDWGGAGNTIYF
TGTGCCAGCAGTGATTGGGGGGGGGCAGGAAACACCATATATTTT
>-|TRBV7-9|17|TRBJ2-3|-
CASSLTLWRVGEDTQYF
TGTGCCAGCAGCTTGACCCTGTGGAGGGTAGGTGAGGATACGCAGTATTTT
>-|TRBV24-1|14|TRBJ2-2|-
CATKAPAEAGELFF
TGTGCCACCAAAGCGCCCGCAGAGGCCGGGGAGCTGTTTTTT
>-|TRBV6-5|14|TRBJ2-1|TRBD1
CASSYRDRGYEQFF
TGTGCCAGCAGTTACAGGGACAGGGGTTATGAGCAGTTCTTC
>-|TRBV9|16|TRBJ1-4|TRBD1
CASSAWDSPRGEKLFF
TGTGCCAGCAGTGCCTGGGACAGCCCGCGGGGTGAAAAACTGTTTTTT
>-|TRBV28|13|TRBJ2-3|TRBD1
CASSLPGGRMQYF
TGTGCCAGCAGTTTACCAGGGGGAAGGATGCAGTATTTT
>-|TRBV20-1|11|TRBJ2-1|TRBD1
CRGQGGNEQFF
TGCAGGGGACAGGGGGGCAATGAGCAGTTCTTC
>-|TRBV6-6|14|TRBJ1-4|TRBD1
CASRPGTGVEKLFF
TGTGCCAGCAGACCCGGGACAGGGGTAGAAAAACTGTTTTTT
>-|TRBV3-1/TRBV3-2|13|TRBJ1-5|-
CASSQDGSQPQHF
TGTGCCAGCAGCCAAGATGGGAGTCAGCCCCAGCATTTT
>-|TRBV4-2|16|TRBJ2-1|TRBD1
CASSHSGQGTYNEQFF
TGTGCCAGCAGCCACTCGGGACAGGGGACCTACAATGAGCAGTTCTTC
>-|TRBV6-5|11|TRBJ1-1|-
CASGGAAEAFF
TGTGCCAGCGGGGGGGCAGCTGAAGCTTTCTTT
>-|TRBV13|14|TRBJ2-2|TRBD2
CASSRAGGTGELFF
TGTGCCAGCAGCCGGGCGGGGGGTACCGGGGAGCTGTTTTTT